The 16 T cell receptor beta chains in this list originate from one sample, sequenced in a study of T cell changes during pregnancy in multiple sclerosis. Assay used: immunoSEQ multiplex PCR; TCRdb lists only in-frame clones, some missing. This repertoire shows 30,000 to 40,000 clones, around 93% found once; its top ten account for approximately 2.6%. The starting material was CD4+ T cells from peripheral blood mononuclear cells, obtained in the third trimester of pregnancy. These TCRs come from a female donor in good health, enrolled as a control in a pregnancy study.

The chain joins TRBV7-6 to TRBJ2-1; the match to TRBD1 covers 11 bases. The length of the CDR3 is 18 residues. The V segment lost 5 bases and the J segment 0 bases; nucleotides outside the gene matches: 9. Germline lookup yields CDR1 SGHVS and CDR2 FNYEAQ. DNA for the CDR3: TGTGCCAGCAGCAGGACAGGGGGCCGCCTCTTCTCCTACAATGAGCAGTTCTTC. Its protein product is CASSRTGGRLFSYNEQFF.

This clone was observed a handful of times. This chain's CDR3 is CASSETANTEAFF. The CDR3, as DNA: TGTGCCAGCTCAGAGACAGCGAACACTGAAGCTTTCTTT. The genes are TRBV18 and TRBJ1-1; a weak D match, TRBD1 (5 bases). Germline CDR1 and CDR2: KGHSH and LQKENI. The V and J ends lost 5 bases and 1 base respectively, with 8 bases between them. CDR3 size: 13 residues.

The rearrangement links TRBV2 to TRBJ2-5; possible D gene TRBD2, 6 bases. CDR1 is SNHLY and CDR2 is FYNNEI in the germline V gene. The CDR3 has 12 amino acids. Trimming stripped 2 bases from V and 9 bases from J, with 10 bases between. In DNA form, the CDR3 reads TGTGCCAGCAGTGAATGGGGGGAGCCCCAGTACTTC. Its translation: CASSEWGEPQYF.

This chain connects TRBV7-9 to TRBJ1-4, with TRBD1 matching over 8 bases. V trimming: 6 bases; J trimming: 7 bases; junction bases outside the gene matches: 10. The CDR3 loop spans 15 amino acids. Germline-derived CDR1 and CDR2 are SEHNR and FQNEAQ (reference sequence). This CDR3 is CASRLTGDSFEKLFF. The DNA of the CDR3 is TGTGCCAGCAGGTTGACAGGGGACTCATTTGAAAAACTGTTTTTT.

This clone was counted once. The chain couples TRBV2 to TRBJ1-6; 7 nucleotides align to TRBD1. CDR3 length: 15 residues. Germline CDR1 is SNHLY and CDR2 is FYNNEI. V gave up 7 bases and J gave up 8 bases; unmatched junction bases: 11. The chain's CDR3 is CASKRATGLDSPLHF. The CDR3 DNA is TGTGCCAGCAAAAGGGCGACAGGGTTAGATTCACCCCTCCACTTT.

This chain uses TRBV29-1 with TRBJ2-3, with a weak D call TRBD1 (5 bases). Trimming stripped 2 bases from V and 2 bases from J, with 8 bases between. The germline gives CDR1 SQVTM, CDR2 ANQGSEA. CDR3 length: 13 residues. The CDR3 DNA reads TGCAGCGTTGAACAGACAGACACAGATACGCAGTATTTT. Translated, it gives CSVEQTDTDTQYF.

This sequence joins TRBV6-5 and TRBJ2-2, with TRBD1 matching 8 bases. The CDR3 loop spans 13 amino acids. The ends lost 7 bases at V and 5 bases at J; junction bases unmatched: 3. Per the germline V gene, CDR1 is MNHEY and CDR2 is SVGAGI. The CDR3 here is CASTRQGTGELFF. CDR3 nucleotide sequence: TGTGCCAGCACTCGACAGGGGACCGGGGAGCTGTTTTTT.

The chain uses TRBV30 and TRBJ2-1; D is ambiguous. The CDR3 is 12 amino acids. Per the germline V gene, CDR1 is GTSNPN and CDR2 is SVGIG (reference sequence). Trimming took off 1 base at V and 9 bases at J, with 10 bases between the two ends. The CDR3 sequence: CAWSGGPGEQFF. The CDR3 bases are TGTGCCTGGAGTGGCGGCCCGGGTGAGCAGTTCTTC.

The rearrangement joins TRBV11-3 to TRBJ2-3; possibly TRBD2 for D (6 bases). V was shortened by 1 base and J by 3 bases, with 8 bases between the two germline ends. From germline, CDR1 is SGHNT and CDR2 YENEEA. This CDR3 spans 14 amino acids. The CDR3 nucleotides read TGTGCCAGCAGCTTAGGGGGGGAGACAGATACGCAGTATTTT. Translating it yields CASSLGGETDTQYF. Together with reference TRBV11-3 and TRBJ2-3, the CDR3 gives the full variable domain: EAGVVQSPRYKIIEKKQPVAFWCNPISGHNTLYWYLQNLGQGPELLIRYENEEAVDDSQLPKDRFSAERLKGVDSTLKIQPAELGDSAVYLCASSLGGETDTQYFGPGTRLTVL.

This chain uses TRBV5-1 with TRBJ2-5; 8 nucleotides match TRBD1. V shed 2 bases, J shed 1 base, and the junction held 7 bases outside the gene matches. Germline V gene lookup returns CDR1 SGHRS and CDR2 YFSETQ. There are 16 residues in the CDR3. The CDR3 region is CASSFLTGGTQETQYF. CDR3 sequence (DNA): TGCGCCAGCAGCTTCCTCACAGGGGGTACCCAAGAGACCCAGTACTTC.

The chain uses TRBV28 and TRBJ2-1; 8 bases are shared with TRBD2. The germline V gene has CDR1 MDHEN and CDR2 SYDVKM. This CDR3 has 18 residues. V gave up 5 bases and J gave up 4 bases; unmatched junction bases: 16. The CDR3 DNA is TGTGCCAGCAGTCCACCCCCCGGGGTAGCGGGACCATACAATGAGCAGTTCTTC. This codes for CASSPPPGVAGPYNEQFF.

There are a few counts of this clone. The chain uses TRBV6-1 and TRBJ2-7; 9 nucleotides align to TRBD1. The J segment lost 2 bases and the V segment lost 0 bases, leaving 5 bases of the junction unmatched. CDR1 and CDR2 (germline): MNHNS, SASEGT. The CDR3 totals 16 residues. The CDR3 loop reads CASSEAHRGPTYEQYF. The CDR3 bases are TGTGCCAGCAGTGAAGCCCACAGGGGGCCTACCTACGAGCAGTACTTC.

The rearrangement joins TRBV19 to TRBJ2-7, with 7 positions matching TRBD1. CDR3 length equals 16 residues. Trimming cost V 4 bases and J 2 bases; bases outside gene matches: 11. CDR1 is LNHDA and CDR2 is SQIVND in the germline V gene (reference sequence). The DNA of the CDR3 is TGTGCCAGTAGTAGTGAGGGGGCAGTAGGAACCTACGAGCAGTACTTC. It yields the protein CASSSEGAVGTYEQYF.

The genes are TRBV5-1 and TRBJ2-2; 11 nucleotides line up with TRBD2. This CDR3 spans 16 amino acids. Germline V gives CDR1 SGHRS, CDR2 YFSETQ. The V gene end was trimmed by 3 bases and the J gene end by 4 bases; junction bases not matched to a gene: 5. CDR3 residues: CASSYSGTSGTGELFF. CDR3 in DNA: TGCGCCAGCAGCTATTCCGGGACTAGCGGCACCGGGGAGCTGTTTTTT.

Regarding this clone: Compared with germline, one end of the junction differs, possibly owing to a read error. Other nucleotide sequences from this sample produce the same CDR3. CDR3 loop: CASSLGGDSYNEQFF. The CDR3 bases are TGCGCCAGTAGCTTGGGAGGAGACTCCTACAATGAGCAGTTCTTC. The chain recombines TRBV5-1 with TRBJ2-1, with a tentative D call TRBD2 (6 bases). Looked up from germline, CDR1 is SGHRS and CDR2 is YFSETQ. The CDR3 sequence is 15 residues long.

This chain connects TRBV2 to TRBJ2-1; possibly TRBD2 for D (5 bases). Trimming stripped 4 bases from V and 0 bases from J, with 16 bases between. The length of the CDR3 is 17 residues. The V gene's germline CDR1 is SNHLY and CDR2 FYNNEI. The CDR3 protein is CASSVTSDWSSYNEQFF. The CDR3 nucleotides read TGTGCCAGCAGTGTAACGTCGGACTGGAGCTCCTACAATGAGCAGTTCTTC.